This T cell receptor beta chain emerged from a study of human T cells and chemical hapten exposure. Overall study context: Small pooled library volume differences chiefly drove per-sample TCR yield variation.

Study-wide results and limits: TCRs exceeding a frequency of 1 in 1000 stayed unchanged under DPC sensitization.

This clonotype was seen more than once but under ten times. What it recognizes is unknown. Total RNA was extracted from unfractionated whole blood. Library construction involved attaching unique molecular identifiers to individual cDNA molecules, which allowed quantitative, reproducible TCR counting. In the original analysis: Counting gave a median of roughly 97,000 TCRs per sample, with values ranging from roughly 20,000 to 700,000. Using its own MiXCR run on the reads, TCRdb lists one record per CDR3 protein. These V and J calls rely on TCRdb rather than the paper's analysis. The table lists about 120,000 distinct CDR3 sequences, roughly 8.5% of them singletons. The sample comprised whole blood. This receptor was obtained from a human donor in good health. Some clones in this sample may be carry-over from other donors' samples.

The CDR3 loop reads CATSWVSSNQPQHF. The CDR3 DNA is TGTGCCACCAGTTGGGTCTCGAGCAATCAGCCCCAGCATTTT. V usage is TRBV15 and J usage is TRBJ1-5; D call uncertain. The germline CDR1 and CDR2 sequences are LNHNV and YYDKDF (reference sequence). V gave up 6 bases and J gave up 1 base, with 10 bases separating them. CDR3 length: 14 amino acids.